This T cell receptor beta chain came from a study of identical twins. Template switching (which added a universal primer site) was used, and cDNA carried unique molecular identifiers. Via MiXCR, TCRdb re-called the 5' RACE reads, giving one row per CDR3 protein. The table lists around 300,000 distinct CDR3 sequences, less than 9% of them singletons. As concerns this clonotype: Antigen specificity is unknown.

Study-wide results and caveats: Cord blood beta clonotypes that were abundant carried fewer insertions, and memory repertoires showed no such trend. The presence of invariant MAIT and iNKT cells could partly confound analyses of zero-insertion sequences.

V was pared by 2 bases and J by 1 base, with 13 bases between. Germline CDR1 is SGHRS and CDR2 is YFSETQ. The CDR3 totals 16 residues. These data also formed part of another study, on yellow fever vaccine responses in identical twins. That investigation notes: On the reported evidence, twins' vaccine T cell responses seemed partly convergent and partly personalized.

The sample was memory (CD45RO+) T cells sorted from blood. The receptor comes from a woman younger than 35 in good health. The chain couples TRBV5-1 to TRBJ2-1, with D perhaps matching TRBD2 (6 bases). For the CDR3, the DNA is TGCGCCAGCAGCTTAAGGCAAGGGACTTCCTACAATGAGCAGTTCTTC. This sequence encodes CASSLRQGTSYNEQFF.